This T cell receptor beta chain came from a study of T cell responses to AZD1222 COVID-19 vaccine. Looking at the study overall: Recipients boosted at about 4 weeks or about 12 weeks are pooled.

The CDR3 is 13 residues long. Per the germline V gene, CDR1 is LNHDA and CDR2 is SQIVND (reference sequence). V trimming: 7 bases; J trimming: 10 bases; junction bases outside the gene matches: 12. Sequencing was performed with immunoSEQ multiplex PCR; in TCRdb, only in-frame clones are kept and a portion is missing. The data hold approximately 190,000 clones, with approximately 90% observed a single time. The chain links TRBV19 to TRBJ1-1; 7 bases are a match to TRBD1. The TCR sequence derives from an adult in good health. The sample here was peripheral blood, taken on day 0 of AZD1222 vaccination. CDR3 bases: TGTGCCAGTACCGTATCGACAGGGTTCGGAGCTTTCTTT. Translated: CASTVSTGFGAFF.